This T cell receptor beta chain stems from a study of shared clonotypes between healthy human individuals. Study outcomes and limitations: Although depth was large, rarefaction showed that sequencing of the sorted subsets was incomplete.

CD45RO negativity and positive selection for CCR7 defined naive CD8 cells, a population that excluded terminally differentiated effector memory CD45RA+ cells. Looked up from germline, CDR1 is SEHNR and CDR2 is FQNEAQ (reference sequence). With V trimmed by 5 bases and J by 3 bases, 7 bases remained unmatched. This CDR3 has 15 residues. Produced via immunoSEQ multiplex PCR; TCRdb's table is partial and in-frame only. Counted here are about 2.1 million clones, 85% to 95% occurring once; the ten biggest clones make up more than 1.5%. On this clone: The antigen is undetermined.

Material for sequencing was naive CD8+ T cells from PBMCs. This receptor was obtained from a man aged 18 to 35 in good health. Some clones in this sample may be carry-over from other donors' samples. The rearrangement joins TRBV7-9 to TRBJ2-3; 8 nucleotides agree with TRBD1. CDR3 protein: CASSPGTGITDTQYF. CDR3 DNA: TGTGCCAGCAGCCCCGGGACAGGTATAACAGATACGCAGTATTTT.